A selection of T cell receptor beta chains follows, all from one sample in a study of graft-versus-host responses after intestinal transplantation. The repertoire was sequenced with immunoSEQ multiplex PCR; TCRdb's copy has only in-frame clones and lacks some. This sample yields around 37,000 clones, of which roughly nine tenths are seen a single time; more than 15% belongs to the top ten. This specimen was ileum tissue, taken 200 to 210 days after intestinal transplant. The receptors shown here come from a human patient who received an intestinal transplant, so some T cells may come from the graft donor. Both conserved end residues are part of each CDR3. Fields, in order: V gene, D gene, J gene, clone size, CDR3 protein, CDR3 DNA. The D gene is left open where the match is weak. The size field is filled for only some rows; it gives once, few, many or a size class.

V gene: TRBV7-2
D gene: -
J gene: TRBJ2-7
clone size: few
CDR3 protein: CASSLVGRDGHEQYF
CDR3 DNA: TGTGCCAGCAGCTTAGTAGGTCGGGACGGACACGAGCAGTACTTC

V gene: TRBV5-1
D gene: TRBD1
J gene: TRBJ1-4
clone size: few
CDR3 protein: CASSPWTGGFEKLFF
CDR3 DNA: TGCGCCAGCAGCCCGTGGACAGGGGGCTTCGAAAAACTGTTTTTT

V gene: TRBV4-1
D gene: -
J gene: TRBJ2-7
clone size: -
CDR3 protein: CASSPRTAYEQYF
CDR3 DNA: TGCGCCAGCAGCCCCCGGACAGCCTACGAGCAGTACTTC

V gene: TRBV29-1
D gene: -
J gene: TRBJ2-6
clone size: -
CDR3 protein: CSVVSGYGANVLTF
CDR3 DNA: TGCAGCGTTGTGTCGGGGTATGGGGCCAACGTCCTGACTTTC

V gene: TRBV6-1
D gene: -
J gene: TRBJ1-2
clone size: -
CDR3 protein: CASSEWGRAGGYTF
CDR3 DNA: TGTGCCAGCAGTGAATGGGGAAGGGCAGGGGGCTACACCTTC

V gene: TRBV27
D gene: -
J gene: TRBJ2-3
clone size: -
CDR3 protein: CASSLGTTDTQYF
CDR3 DNA: TGTGCCAGCAGTTTAGGGACCACAGATACGCAGTATTTT

V gene: TRBV7-9
D gene: TRBD1
J gene: TRBJ1-2
clone size: -
CDR3 protein: CASSSTPGTGRHGYTF
CDR3 DNA: TGTGCCAGCAGCTCCACCCCCGGGACAGGGAGGCATGGCTACACCTTC

V gene: TRBV15
D gene: -
J gene: TRBJ1-5
clone size: -
CDR3 protein: CATAQGNQPQHF
CDR3 DNA: TGTGCCACCGCACAGGGTAATCAGCCCCAGCATTTT

V gene: TRBV7-8
D gene: TRBD2
J gene: TRBJ2-7
clone size: -
CDR3 protein: CASSPRGGAYEQYF
CDR3 DNA: TGTGCCAGCAGTCCCCGGGGAGGGGCCTACGAGCAGTACTTC

V gene: TRBV5-1
D gene: TRBD2
J gene: TRBJ2-7
clone size: -
CDR3 protein: CASSVGSGSPSNEQYF
CDR3 DNA: TGCGCCAGCAGCGTCGGTAGCGGGAGTCCCTCCAACGAGCAGTACTTC

V gene: TRBV9
D gene: -
J gene: TRBJ2-1
clone size: -
CDR3 protein: CASSVLMGAYNEQFF
CDR3 DNA: TGTGCCAGCAGCGTTTTGATGGGGGCGTACAATGAGCAGTTCTTC

V gene: TRBV29-1
D gene: -
J gene: TRBJ2-2
clone size: once
CDR3 protein: CSARGVETGELFF
CDR3 DNA: TGCAGCGCCCGCGGAGTGGAGACCGGGGAGCTGTTTTTT

V gene: TRBV9
D gene: TRBD2
J gene: TRBJ2-1
clone size: -
CDR3 protein: CASSARLARYNEQFF
CDR3 DNA: TGTGCCAGCAGCGCACGACTAGCGCGGTACAATGAGCAGTTCTTC